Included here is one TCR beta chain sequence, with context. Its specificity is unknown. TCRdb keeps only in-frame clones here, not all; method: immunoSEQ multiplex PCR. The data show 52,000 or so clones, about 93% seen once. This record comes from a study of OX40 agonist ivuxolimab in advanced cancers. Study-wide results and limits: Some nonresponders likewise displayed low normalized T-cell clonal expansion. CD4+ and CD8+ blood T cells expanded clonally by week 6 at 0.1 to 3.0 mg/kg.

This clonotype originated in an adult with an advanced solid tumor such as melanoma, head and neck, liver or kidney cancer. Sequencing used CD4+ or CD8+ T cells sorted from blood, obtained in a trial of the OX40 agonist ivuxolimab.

For the CDR3, the DNA is TGTGCCAGCAGCTGGACTAGCGGGGGGGACTACGAGCAGTACTTC. Amino acids: CASSWTSGGDYEQYF. The rearrangement links TRBV11-1 to TRBJ2-7; 15 nucleotides align to TRBD2. Per germline, CDR1 SGHAT and CDR2 FQDESV (reference sequence). Trimming at V came to 4 bases and at J to 3 bases, leaving 1 base not matched to a gene. The CDR3 consists of 15 residues.